This T cell receptor beta chain was captured in a study of T cells after yellow fever vaccination. Study findings and constraints: Boosting was followed by the reappearance of most primary-vaccination clones (around 96% CD4, around 90% CD8). Some clonotypes, a small share, were shared between CD4 and CD8 compartments. The secondary response peaked faster, at day 5 versus 15, but was weaker.

This clonotype was counted between two and nine times. What it recognizes is unknown. By 5'RACE template switching, TCR cDNA was produced, with a universal primer site and UMIs added in the process. In TCRdb, the 5' RACE reads were re-called with MiXCR into one record per CDR3 protein. The repertoire holds about 400,000 distinct CDR3 sequences, with about 6.2% as singletons. Trimming took 4 bases from V and 5 from J; bases not matched to a gene: 6. In germline, CDR1 is SGDLS, CDR2 YYNGEE. The CDR3 length is 13 residues. The material sequenced was PBMCs, taken 5 days after the yellow fever booster vaccination. This receptor was obtained from a man in his thirties or forties who received the YFV17D yellow fever vaccine. J is TRBJ2-7 and V is TRBV9; TRBD1 matches at 7 bases. The CDR3 loop is CASSSGGTNEQYF. Here the CDR3 DNA reads TGTGCCAGCAGCTCAGGGGGAACGAACGAGCAGTACTTC. Based on the CDR3 plus reference TRBV9 and TRBJ2-7, the full variable domain is DSGVTQTPKHLITATGQRVTLRCSPRSGDLSVYWYQQSLDQGLQFLIQYYNGEERAKGNILERFSAQQFPDLHSELNLSSLELGDSALYFCASSSGGTNEQYFGPGTRLTVT.